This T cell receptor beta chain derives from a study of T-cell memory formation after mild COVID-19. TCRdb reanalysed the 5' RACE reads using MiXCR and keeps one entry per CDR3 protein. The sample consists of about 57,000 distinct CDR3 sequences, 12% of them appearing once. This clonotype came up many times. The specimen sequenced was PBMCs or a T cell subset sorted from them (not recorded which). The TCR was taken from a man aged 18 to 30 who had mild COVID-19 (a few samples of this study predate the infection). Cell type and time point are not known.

The CDR3 DNA follows: TGCGCCAGCAGCCTGAGACCTGCCGGACAGGTCGATTCTGGAAACACCATATATTTT. Translation: CASSLRPAGQVDSGNTIYF. V gene TRBV5-1 combines with J gene TRBJ1-3; 7 nucleotides match TRBD1. Germline values: CDR1 SGHRS, CDR2 YFSETQ. The CDR3 sequence is 19 residues long. Losses at the gene ends were 4 bases for V and 1 base for J; bases not matched to a gene: 17.